This T cell receptor (beta chain) came from a study of beta chain features in type 1 diabetes. Whole-study context: Examination spanned 90 million to 140 million sorted cells from all samples. General study results and limits: A pattern of fewer insertions and more deletions at VDJ junctions was seen in type 1 diabetes patients.

Every donor provided one heparinised blood draw, which averaged roughly 120 mL. Of note for this clone: The antigen is not known.

All of the isolated RNA was reverse transcribed, so expressed TCRB transcripts were sequenced. Sequencing used immunoSEQ multiplex PCR; TCRdb keeps in-frame clones, though not all of them. The sample yields 240,000 or so clones, 25% to 35% seen once. In germline, CDR1 is SGHRS, CDR2 YFSETQ. The CDR3 runs to 14 residues. The J segment lost 6 bases and the V segment lost 1 base, leaving 6 bases of the junction unmatched. The receptor's source is a man between 25 and 39 years old in good health. Specimen: central memory CD4+ T cells from blood. This chain uses TRBV5-1 with TRBJ1-1; TRBD1 matches 7 bases. The CDR3 reads CASSLSGQEPEAFF. The CDR3 DNA reads TGCGCCAGCAGCTTGTCCGGACAGGAACCTGAAGCTTTCTTT.